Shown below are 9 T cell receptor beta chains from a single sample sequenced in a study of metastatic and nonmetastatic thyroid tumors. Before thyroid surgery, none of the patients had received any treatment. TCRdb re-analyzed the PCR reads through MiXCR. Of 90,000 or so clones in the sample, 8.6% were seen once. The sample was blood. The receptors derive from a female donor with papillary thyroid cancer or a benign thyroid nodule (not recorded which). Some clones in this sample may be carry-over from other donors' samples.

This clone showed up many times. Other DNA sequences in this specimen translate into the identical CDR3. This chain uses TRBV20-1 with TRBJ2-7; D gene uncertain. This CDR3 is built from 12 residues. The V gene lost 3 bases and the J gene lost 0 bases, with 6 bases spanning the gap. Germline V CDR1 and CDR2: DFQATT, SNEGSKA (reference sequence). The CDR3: CSASPASYEQYF. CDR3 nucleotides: TGCAGTGCTAGCCCAGCCTCCTACGAGCAGTACTTC.

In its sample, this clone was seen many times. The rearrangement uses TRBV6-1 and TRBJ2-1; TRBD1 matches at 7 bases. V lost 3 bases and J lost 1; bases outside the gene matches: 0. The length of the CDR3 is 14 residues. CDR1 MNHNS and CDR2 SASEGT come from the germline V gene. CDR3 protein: CASSEGQSYNEQFF. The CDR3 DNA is TGTGCCAGCAGTGAGGGACAGTCCTACAATGAGCAGTTCTTC.

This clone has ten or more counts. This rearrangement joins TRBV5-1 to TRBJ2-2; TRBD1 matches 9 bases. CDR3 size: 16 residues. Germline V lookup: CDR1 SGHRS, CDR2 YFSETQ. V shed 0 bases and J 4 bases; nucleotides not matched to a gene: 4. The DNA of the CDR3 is TGCGCCAGCAGCTTGGGGGGACAGGGTTCCACCGGGGAGCTGTTTTTT. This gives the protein CASSLGGQGSTGELFF. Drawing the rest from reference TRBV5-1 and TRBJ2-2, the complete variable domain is KAGVTQTPRYLIKTRGQQVTLSCSPISGHRSVSWYQQTPGQGLQFLFEYFSETQRNKGNFPGRFSGRQFSNSRSEMNVSTLELGDSALYLCASSLGGQGSTGELFFGEGSRLTVL.

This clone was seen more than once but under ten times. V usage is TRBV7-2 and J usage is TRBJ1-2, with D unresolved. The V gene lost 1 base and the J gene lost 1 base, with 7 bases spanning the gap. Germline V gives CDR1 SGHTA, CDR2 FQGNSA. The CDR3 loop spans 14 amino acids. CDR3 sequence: CASSLVQINYGYTF. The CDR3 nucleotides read TGTGCCAGCAGCTTAGTGCAAATTAACTATGGCTACACCTTC.

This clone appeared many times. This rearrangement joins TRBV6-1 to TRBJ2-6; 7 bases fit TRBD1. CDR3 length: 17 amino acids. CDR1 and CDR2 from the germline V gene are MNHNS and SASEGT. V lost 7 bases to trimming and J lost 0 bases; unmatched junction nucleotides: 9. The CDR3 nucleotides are TGTGCCAGCACCGCCGGGACAGTCTCCTCTGGGGCCAACGTCCTGACTTTC. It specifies CASTAGTVSSGANVLTF.

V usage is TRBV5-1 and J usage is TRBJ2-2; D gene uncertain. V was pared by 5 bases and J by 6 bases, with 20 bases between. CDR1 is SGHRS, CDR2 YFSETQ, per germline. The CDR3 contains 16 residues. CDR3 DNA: TGCGCCAGCAGGGATCTTCGGACCCACGTTGCCGGGGAGCTGTTTTTT. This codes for CASRDLRTHVAGELFF.

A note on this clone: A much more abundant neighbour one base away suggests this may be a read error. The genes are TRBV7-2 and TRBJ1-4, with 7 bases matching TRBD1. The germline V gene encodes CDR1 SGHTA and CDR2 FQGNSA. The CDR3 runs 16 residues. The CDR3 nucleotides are TGTTCCAGCAGCCGGGGACAGTTTAAAACTAATGAAAAACTGTTTTTT. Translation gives CSSSRGQFKTNEKLFF. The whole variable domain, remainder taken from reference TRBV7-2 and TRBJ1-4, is GAGVSQSPSNKVTEKGKDVELRCDPISGHTALYWYRQSLGQGLEFLIYFQGNSAPDKSGLPSDRFSAERTGGSVSTLTIQRTQQEDSAVYLCSSSRGQFKTNEKLFFGSGTQLSVL.

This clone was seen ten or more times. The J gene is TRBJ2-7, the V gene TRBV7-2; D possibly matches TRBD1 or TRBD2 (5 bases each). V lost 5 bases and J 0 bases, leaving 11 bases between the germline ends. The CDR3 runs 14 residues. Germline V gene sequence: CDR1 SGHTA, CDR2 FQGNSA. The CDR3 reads CASSHGGASYEQYF. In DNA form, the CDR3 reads TGTGCCAGCAGCCATGGGGGAGCCTCCTACGAGCAGTACTTC.

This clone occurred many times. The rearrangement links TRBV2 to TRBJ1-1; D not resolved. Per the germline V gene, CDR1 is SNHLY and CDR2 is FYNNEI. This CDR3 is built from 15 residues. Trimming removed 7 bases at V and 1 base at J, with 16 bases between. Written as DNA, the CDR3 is TGTGCCAGCATCCCCACCTCTGCTCGGAACACTGAAGCTTTCTTT. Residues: CASIPTSARNTEAFF.